This passage covers 22 T cell receptor beta chains from one sample sequenced in a study of cytomegalovirus exposure and HLA in healthy donors. Amplification used 60 Vbeta primers and 13 Jbeta primers. Produced via immunoSEQ multiplex PCR; TCRdb's table is partial and in-frame only. The sample carries 200,000 to 250,000 clones, around four fifths recorded once. Sample: PBMCs. The origin of the receptors is a boy between 2 and 15 years old in good health and CMV-seronegative.

The chain couples TRBV6-1 to TRBJ2-7; possibly TRBD1 for D (5 bases). The CDR3 totals 14 residues. Germline assignment: CDR1 MNHNS and CDR2 SASEGT. Deletions cut 0 bases from V and 4 bases from J, with 10 bases between. The CDR3 sequence is CASSEAPDIYEQYF. In DNA, the CDR3 is TGTGCCAGCAGTGAAGCCCCGGACATTTACGAGCAGTACTTC.

The chain links TRBV27 to TRBJ1-2; 9 bases agree with TRBD1. The V gene's germline CDR1 is MNHEY and CDR2 SMNVEV (reference sequence). Germline trimming cut 5 bases from V and 8 bases from J; bases unmatched to any gene: 12. CDR3 length equals 15 residues. CDR3 DNA sequence: TGTGCCAGCAGTACTCCGGGACAGGGATTGTCGGGCTACACCTTC. Translating it yields CASSTPGQGLSGYTF.

V gene TRBV6-5 combines with J gene TRBJ2-5; D gene unclear. CDR1 MNHEY and CDR2 SVGAGI come from the germline V gene. V was shortened by 0 bases and J by 2 bases, with 7 bases between the two germline ends. The CDR3 loop spans 14 amino acids. CDR3 in amino acids: CASSYSPVQETQYF. In DNA form, the CDR3 reads TGTGCCAGCAGTTACTCGCCAGTACAAGAGACCCAGTACTTC.

The chain combines TRBV6-5 with TRBJ2-7; 7 bases fit TRBD2. Germline-derived CDR1 and CDR2 are MNHEY and SVGAGI. The CDR3 runs to 15 residues. Trimming took 2 bases from V and 2 from J; bases not matched to a gene: 6. This CDR3 is CASSYGASGTYEQYF. The CDR3 region has the DNA TGTGCCAGCAGTTACGGCGCTAGCGGAACCTACGAGCAGTACTTC.

The chain recombines TRBV14 with TRBJ1-3; no reliable D call. V dropped 4 bases and J dropped 0 bases, with 10 bases sitting between them. The CDR3 has 15 amino acids. The germline V gene has CDR1 SGHDN and CDR2 FVKESK. This chain's CDR3 is CASSPRSSSGNTIYF. The CDR3 DNA reads as TGTGCCAGCAGCCCCAGATCCAGCTCTGGAAACACCATATATTTT.

The J gene is TRBJ1-5, the V gene TRBV18, with D unresolved. The CDR3 is made up of 14 amino acids. Germline V CDR1 and CDR2: KGHSH, LQKENI. With 3 bases removed from V and 6 bases from J, the gap between germline ends came to 12 bases. The CDR3 loop reads CASSPSGKGQPQHF. As DNA, the CDR3 is TGTGCCAGCTCACCGTCGGGGAAGGGTCAGCCCCAGCATTTT.

Turning to this clone: The same CDR3 also results from other DNA sequences found in this sample. This chain links TRBV14 with TRBJ1-2; a possible D gene is TRBD1 (5 bases). The CDR3 spans 15 residues. Per germline, CDR1 SGHDN and CDR2 FVKESK. Trimming took off 1 base at V and 8 bases at J, with 17 bases between the two ends. The CDR3 bases are TGTGCCAGCAGCCAAGGGGGGGGACGTCGGTACGGCTACACCTTC. Its translation is CASSQGGGRRYGYTF.

In its sample, this clone was seen a few times. The same CDR3 is also encoded by other DNA sequences in this sample. The rearrangement links TRBV5-1 to TRBJ1-4; perhaps TRBD1 as D (5 bases). Trimming took 1 base from V and 5 from J, leaving 9 bases between them. The germline V gene has CDR1 SGHRS and CDR2 YFSETQ. CDR3 length: 14 amino acids. The CDR3 DNA is TGCGCCAGCAGCTTGAACGGGGGAAATGAAAAACTGTTTTTT. Translation: CASSLNGGNEKLFF.

The chain uses TRBV7-2 and TRBJ1-3; no definite D call. The CDR3 covers 13 residues. In germline, CDR1 is SGHTA, CDR2 FQGNSA. V was pared by 6 bases and J by 4 bases, with 10 bases between. The CDR3 bases are TGTGCCAGCAGAACAACGGGGGGAAACACCATATATTTT. This encodes CASRTTGGNTIYF.

V usage is TRBV10-3 and J usage is TRBJ2-7, with 10 bases that match TRBD2. CDR3 length: 14 residues. With 10 bases clipped from V and 3 bases from J, the junction kept 9 bases outside the gene matches. Germline V gene data show CDR1 as ENHRY and CDR2 as SYGVKD. In nucleotides, the CDR3 is TGTGCCACCGTAATAGCGGGAGGCGACTACGAGCAGTACTTC. Protein sequence: CATVIAGGDYEQYF.

This sequence joins TRBV29-1 and TRBJ1-2, with 8 bases that match TRBD1. The germline V gene has CDR1 SQVTM and CDR2 ANQGSEA. Germline trimming cut 8 bases from V and 4 bases from J; bases unmatched to any gene: 9. The CDR3 totals 13 residues. CDR3 bases: TGCAGCACCTCAGGGGGCGACGTCTATGGCTACACCTTC. Protein product: CSTSGGDVYGYTF. Full variable domain (outside the CDR3, taken from reference TRBV29-1 and TRBJ1-2): SAVISQKPSRDICQRGTSLTIQCQVDSQVTMMFWYRQQPGQSLTLIATANQGSEATYESGFVIDKFPISRPNLTFSTLTVSNMSPEDSSIYLCSTSGGDVYGYTFGSGTRLTVV.

The chain has TRBV27 and TRBJ1-2; 8 bases agree with TRBD1. V shed 2 bases, J shed 4 bases, and the junction held 0 bases outside the gene matches. CDR1 is MNHEY, CDR2 SMNVEV, per germline (reference sequence). The CDR3 runs 13 residues. CDR3 DNA sequence: TGTGCCAGCAGTTTAGGACAGGGCTATGGCTACACCTTC. This codes for CASSLGQGYGYTF.

This clone was detected only once. No conserved phenylalanine or tryptophan ends this CDR3, so it is likely a read error. This chain joins TRBV25-1 and TRBJ1-1, with D possibly TRBD1 on 5 matching bases. The CDR3 has 15 amino acids. CDR1 MGHDK and CDR2 SYGVNS come from the germline V gene. The germline V and J ends were trimmed by 10 bases and 1 base, with 19 bases remaining between them. The CDR3 loop is CATQGRRAGNTEAFL. The CDR3 DNA reads as TGTGCCACCCAGGGAAGGAGGGCAGGGAACACTGAAGCTTTCCTT.

The chain is built from TRBV6-6 and TRBJ2-6; possible D gene TRBD2, 6 bases. Trimming stripped 6 bases from V and 11 bases from J, with 23 bases between. Germline CDR1 is MNHNY and CDR2 is SVGAGI (reference sequence). This CDR3 is 16 amino acids long. DNA for the CDR3: TGTGCCAGCAGCAAGGTTTACGGAGGGACGGAGGACGTCCTGACTTTC. Residues: CASSKVYGGTEDVLTF.

The rearrangement joins TRBV5-6 to TRBJ1-3; TRBD1 is a possible D gene (6 bases). The CDR3 has 18 amino acids. The germline V gene encodes CDR1 SGHDT and CDR2 YYEEEE. The germline V and J ends were trimmed by 3 bases and 0 bases, with 19 bases remaining between them. The chain's CDR3 is CASSWGHGQLGSGNTIYF. CDR3 in DNA: TGTGCCAGCAGCTGGGGGCATGGACAGCTTGGCTCTGGAAACACCATATATTTT.

This chain uses TRBV11-2 with TRBJ2-2, with D perhaps matching TRBD1 (5 bases). This CDR3 contains 17 residues. The germline gives CDR1 SGHAT, CDR2 FQNNGV. V lost 6 bases and J 3 bases, leaving 20 bases between the germline ends. The CDR3 protein is CASSRPPNKQDTGELFF. As DNA, the CDR3 is TGTGCCAGCAGTCGACCCCCAAACAAACAGGACACCGGGGAGCTGTTTTTT.

The chain carries TRBV9 and TRBJ1-1; TRBD1 agrees at 8 bases. CDR1 and CDR2 from the germline V gene are SGDLS and YYNGEE. The junction had 6 bases not matched to a gene; V was cut back by 0 bases and J by 5 bases. The CDR3 covers 15 residues. CDR3: CASSVGGQGGTEAFF. CDR3 nucleotide sequence: TGTGCCAGCAGCGTAGGAGGACAGGGCGGGACTGAAGCTTTCTTT. The complete variable domain, with remaining parts taken from reference TRBV9 and TRBJ1-1, reads DSGVTQTPKHLITATGQRVTLRCSPRSGDLSVYWYQQSLDQGLQFLIQYYNGEERAKGNILERFSAQQFPDLHSELNLSSLELGDSALYFCASSVGGQGGTEAFFGQGTRLTVV.

The chain employs TRBV19 and TRBJ1-1; D is undetermined. This CDR3 comprises 12 residues. Per the germline V gene, CDR1 is LNHDA and CDR2 is SQIVND (reference sequence). V was pared by 4 bases and J by 3 bases, with 6 bases between. The CDR3, as DNA: TGTGCCAGTAGTACCCGGGACACTGAAGCTTTCTTT. Protein sequence: CASSTRDTEAFF.

The genes are TRBV2 and TRBJ2-7, with D perhaps matching TRBD1 (6 bases). Looked up from germline, CDR1 is SNHLY and CDR2 is FYNNEI. The CDR3 spans 13 residues. Between the trimmed V and J ends, which lost 4 bases and 3 bases, there was a span of 10 bases. This chain's CDR3 is CASSGSRGYEQYF. CDR3 in DNA: TGTGCCAGCAGTGGCAGCAGGGGCTACGAGCAGTACTTC.

V gene TRBV11-2 combines with J gene TRBJ1-3; D remains ambiguous. There are 14 residues in the CDR3. The germline V and J ends were trimmed by 5 bases and 0 bases, with 8 bases remaining between them. Germline V gene data show CDR1 as SGHAT and CDR2 as FQNNGV. CDR3 amino acids: CASSPQVSGNTIYF. For the CDR3, the DNA is TGTGCCAGCAGCCCCCAGGTCTCTGGAAACACCATATATTTT.

The CDR3 sequence is CATSREDRSNYGYTF. CDR3 coding DNA: TGTGCCACCAGCAGAGAGGACAGAAGTAACTATGGCTACACCTTC. The chain uses TRBV15 and TRBJ1-2, with D maybe TRBD1 (6 bases). The CDR3 is 15 residues long. Germline V gives CDR1 LNHNV, CDR2 YYDKDF (reference sequence). The V gene lost 0 bases and the J gene lost 1 base, with 9 bases spanning the gap. The full variable domain, rest sourced from reference TRBV15 and TRBJ1-2, is DAMVIQNPRYQVTQFGKPVTLSCSQTLNHNVMYWYQQKSSQAPKLLFHYYDKDFNNEADTPDNFQSRRPNTSFCFLDIRSPGLGDTAMYLCATSREDRSNYGYTFGSGTRLTVV.

The chain is built from TRBV19 and TRBJ2-1, with D hard to call. Germline CDR1 reads LNHDA; CDR2 reads SQIVND (reference sequence). The CDR3 covers 15 residues. The V and J ends lost 4 bases and 5 bases respectively, with 15 bases between them. For the CDR3, the DNA is TGTGCCAGTAGTAAGGTCGCTAGTTCCCACAATGAGCAGTTCTTC. This gives the protein CASSKVASSHNEQFF.